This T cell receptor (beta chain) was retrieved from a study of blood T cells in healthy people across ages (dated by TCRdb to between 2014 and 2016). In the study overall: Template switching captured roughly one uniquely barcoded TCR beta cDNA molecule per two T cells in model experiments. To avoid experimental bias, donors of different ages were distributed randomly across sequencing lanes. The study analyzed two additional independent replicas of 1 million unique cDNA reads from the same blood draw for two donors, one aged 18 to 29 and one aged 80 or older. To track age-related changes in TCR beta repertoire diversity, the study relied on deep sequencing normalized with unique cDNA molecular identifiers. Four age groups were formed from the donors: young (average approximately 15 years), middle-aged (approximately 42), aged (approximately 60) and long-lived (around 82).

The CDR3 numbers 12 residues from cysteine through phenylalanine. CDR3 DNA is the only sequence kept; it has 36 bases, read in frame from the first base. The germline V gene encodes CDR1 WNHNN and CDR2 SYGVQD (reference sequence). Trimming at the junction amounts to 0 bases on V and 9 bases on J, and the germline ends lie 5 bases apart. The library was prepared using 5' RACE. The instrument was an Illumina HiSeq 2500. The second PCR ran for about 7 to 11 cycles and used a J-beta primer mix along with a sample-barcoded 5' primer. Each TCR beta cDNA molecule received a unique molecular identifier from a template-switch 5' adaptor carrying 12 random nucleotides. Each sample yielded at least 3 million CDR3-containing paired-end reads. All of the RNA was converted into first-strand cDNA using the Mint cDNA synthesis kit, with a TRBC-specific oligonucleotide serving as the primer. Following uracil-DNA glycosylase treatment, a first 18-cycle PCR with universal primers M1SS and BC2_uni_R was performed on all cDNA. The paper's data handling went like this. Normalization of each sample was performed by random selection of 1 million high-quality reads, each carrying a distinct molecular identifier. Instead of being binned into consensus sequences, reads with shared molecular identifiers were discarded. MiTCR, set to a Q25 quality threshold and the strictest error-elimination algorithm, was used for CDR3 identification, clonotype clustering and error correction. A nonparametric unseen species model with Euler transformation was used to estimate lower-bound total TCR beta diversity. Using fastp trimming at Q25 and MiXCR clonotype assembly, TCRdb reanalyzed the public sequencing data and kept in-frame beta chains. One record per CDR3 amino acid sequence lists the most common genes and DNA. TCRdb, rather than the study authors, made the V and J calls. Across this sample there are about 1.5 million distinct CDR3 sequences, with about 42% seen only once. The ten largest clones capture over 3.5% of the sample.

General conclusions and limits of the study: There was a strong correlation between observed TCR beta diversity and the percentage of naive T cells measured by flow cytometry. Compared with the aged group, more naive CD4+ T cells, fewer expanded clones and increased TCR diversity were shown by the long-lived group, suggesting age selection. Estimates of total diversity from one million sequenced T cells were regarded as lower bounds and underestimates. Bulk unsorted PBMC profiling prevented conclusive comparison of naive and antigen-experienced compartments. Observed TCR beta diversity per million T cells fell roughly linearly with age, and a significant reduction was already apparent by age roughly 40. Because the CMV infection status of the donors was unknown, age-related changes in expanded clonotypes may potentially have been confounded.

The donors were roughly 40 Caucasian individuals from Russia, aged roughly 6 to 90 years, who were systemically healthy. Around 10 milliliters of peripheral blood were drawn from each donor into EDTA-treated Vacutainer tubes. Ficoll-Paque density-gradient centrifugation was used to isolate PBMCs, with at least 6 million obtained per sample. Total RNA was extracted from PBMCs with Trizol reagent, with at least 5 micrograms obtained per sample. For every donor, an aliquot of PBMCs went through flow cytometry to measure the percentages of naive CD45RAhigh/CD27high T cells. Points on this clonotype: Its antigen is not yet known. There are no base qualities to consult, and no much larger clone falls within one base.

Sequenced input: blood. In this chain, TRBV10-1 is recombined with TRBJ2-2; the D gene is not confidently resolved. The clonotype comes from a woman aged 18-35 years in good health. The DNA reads TGCGCCAGCAGTGAGTCGAGTTGGGAGCTGTTTTTT. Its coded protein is CASSESSWELFF.